These 2 T cell receptor beta chains share one sample of origin, sequenced in a study of patients and donors after allogeneic stem cell transplantation (dated by TCRdb to about 2020). The library was built by means of RT-PCR. Sequencing was carried out with a NextSeq 550. The public reads were run again by TCRdb, first through fastp at Q25 and then through MiXCR, and only productive beta chains were kept. Rows matching on CDR3 protein sequence are summarized as one entry with the most common DNA and genes. Counted in this sample were about 200,000 distinct CDR3 sequences; roughly 40% of them appeared once. The ten largest clonotypes hold approximately 30% of the sample. The material sequenced was blood, either unsorted or a sorted T cell fraction (not recorded which). These receptors came from a human donor who was either an allogeneic HSCT recipient or a stem cell or donor lymphocyte infusion donor (not recorded which). It is not recorded whose cells these are; they may come from a transplant donor.

Only one count was recorded for this clonotype. The gene calls are TRBV12-3 or TRBV12-4 and TRBJ2-3, with D possibly TRBD2 on 5 matching bases. V was pared by 8 bases and J by 2 bases, with 17 bases between. The CDR3 totals 15 residues. CDR3 bases: TGTGCCAGCCCAATTAGACTATTATACACAGATACGCAGTATTTT. Translating it yields CASPIRLLYTDTQYF.

The gene calls are TRBV12-3 or TRBV12-4 and TRBJ2-2, with 7 bases matching TRBD2. There are 15 residues in the CDR3. V trimming: 5 bases; J trimming: 0 bases; junction bases outside the gene matches: 3. The CDR3 coding sequence is TGTGCCAGCAGTCATAGCGGGCCGAACACCGGGGAGCTGTTTTTT. Amino acids: CASSHSGPNTGELFF.